A single TCR beta chain is shown here with its context. What it binds is unknown. The source of the sample is a study of human T cells and chemical hapten exposure. Study-wide results and caveats: Versus controls, significantly more large CDR3 similarity clusters arose from expanded TCRs.

The CDR3 has 16 residues. V shed 0 bases and J shed 1 base, with 12 bases lying between them. From germline, CDR1 is LNHNV and CDR2 YYDKDF (reference sequence). The time point: patch test 1, 2 weeks after DPC sensitization. The sample's treatment: therapeutic diphenylcyclopropenone sensitization with weekly scalp DPC. TCRdb re-called the RACE reads with MiXCR, one entry per CDR3 protein. The repertoire consists of 150,000 to 200,000 distinct CDR3 sequences, with 20% to 25% occurring once and the leading ten covering approximately 6.4%. The sequencing used whole blood, collected in connection with sensitization to the hapten diphenylcyclopropenone (DPC). V gene TRBV15 combines with J gene TRBJ1-1; perhaps TRBD1 as D (5 bases). This receptor was identified in a woman between 50 and 59 years old with alopecia areata. Some clones in this sample may be carry-over from other donors' samples. The CDR3 region is CATSREQGPKNTEAFF. The DNA for the CDR3 is TGTGCCACCAGCAGAGAGCAGGGACCGAAGAACACTGAAGCTTTCTTT.